The clone carrying this TCR beta chain was seen only a few times. Clones were read by immunoSEQ multiplex PCR, and TCRdb kept only the in-frame ones, dropping some. The sample has tens of thousands of clones; approximately 92% are singletons. The ends were cut back, 5 bases at V and 0 bases at J, with 8 bases in the middle. This CDR3 comprises 14 residues. Germline V gene sequence: CDR1 LNHDA, CDR2 SQIVND (reference sequence). The V call is TRBV19, the J call TRBJ1-3; D ambiguous. This clonotype originated in a man in his forties or fifties with rheumatoid arthritis. The sequenced sample consisted of PBMCs. The CDR3 sequence is CASSFTSSGNTIYF. In DNA, the CDR3 is TGTGCCAGTAGTTTCACTTCCTCTGGAAACACCATATATTTT.